A selection of T cell receptor beta chains follows, all from one sample in a study of blood T cells in healthy people across ages. From the 5' RACE reads, TCRdb called clonotypes with MiXCR, one entry per CDR3 protein. The data hold 1,500,000 or so distinct CDR3 sequences, with around 55% observed a single time. The sequenced material came from blood. The receptors were gathered from a man younger than 30 in good health. Each CDR3 is given with its conserved first and last residue. The D gene is left open where the match is weak. Clone size is given for some rows only: seen once, a few or many times, or a class if the clone is expanded.

CDR3: CASSEEGSTDTQYF
DNA: TGTGCCAGCAGTGAAGAGGGAAGCACAGATACGCAGTATTTT
size: few
J: TRBJ2-3
V: TRBV6-4
D: NA

CDR3: CSARLAGLKETQYF
DNA: TGCAGTGCTAGACTAGCGGGATTAAAAGAGACCCAGTACTTC
size: NA
J: TRBJ2-5
V: TRBV20-1
D: TRBD2

CDR3: CSVEGPGSVTGELFF
DNA: TGCAGCGTTGAAGGACCGGGAAGCGTCACCGGGGAGCTGTTTTTT
size: NA
J: TRBJ2-2
V: TRBV29-1
D: NA

CDR3: CASSLRTYQYEQYF
DNA: TGTGCCAGCAGCTTGAGAACATACCAGTACGAGCAGTACTTC
size: NA
J: TRBJ2-7
V: TRBV5-5
D: NA

CDR3: CASSETAFEQYF
DNA: TGTGCCAGCAGCGAGACTGCCTTCGAGCAGTACTTC
size: NA
J: TRBJ2-7
V: TRBV12-3/TRBV12-4
D: NA

CDR3: CASRAVGQGHGYTF
DNA: TGTGCCAGCAGGGCCGTAGGACAGGGGCATGGCTACACCTTC
size: NA
J: TRBJ1-2
V: TRBV12-3/TRBV12-4
D: TRBD1

CDR3: CASHGGTDTQYF
DNA: TGTGCCAGCCACGGAGGGACAGATACGCAGTATTTT
size: NA
J: TRBJ2-3
V: TRBV12-3/TRBV12-4
D: NA

CDR3: CASRPNKLAGELFF
DNA: TGTGCCAGCAGGCCAAACAAGCTGGCCGGGGAGCTGTTTTTT
size: once
J: TRBJ2-2
V: TRBV7-2
D: NA

CDR3: CSVLGGLAYEQYF
DNA: TGCAGCGTTCTAGGCGGACTCGCCTACGAGCAGTACTTC
size: NA
J: TRBJ2-7
V: TRBV29-1
D: NA

CDR3: CSAHLAGGTFSNNEQFF
DNA: TGCAGTGCTCATCTAGCGGGAGGTACCTTTTCCAACAATGAGCAGTTCTTC
size: few
J: TRBJ2-1
V: TRBV20-1
D: TRBD2

CDR3: CASSLETRTSGFATDTQYF
DNA: TGCGCCAGCAGCCTAGAAACTCGGACTAGCGGGTTCGCCACAGATACGCAGTATTTT
size: once
J: TRBJ2-3
V: TRBV5-1
D: TRBD2

CDR3: CAISDLKQGAGQPQHF
DNA: TGTGCCATCAGTGACCTCAAACAGGGGGCCGGTCAGCCCCAGCATTTT
size: NA
J: TRBJ1-5
V: TRBV10-3
D: TRBD1

CDR3: CASSQELWLRGEPQETQYF
DNA: TGTGCCAGCAGCCAAGAGCTTTGGTTGCGGGGGGAACCGCAAGAGACCCAGTACTTC
size: NA
J: TRBJ2-5
V: TRBV4-2
D: TRBD2

CDR3: CASSSYGVMGYEQYF
DNA: TGTGCCAGCAGCTCCTACGGTGTTATGGGGTACGAGCAGTACTTC
size: NA
J: TRBJ2-7
V: TRBV7-9
D: NA

CDR3: CASSPLRRGRGTQYF
DNA: TGTGCCAGCAGCCCCCTTAGACGGGGGAGGGGGACCCAGTACTTC
size: once
J: TRBJ2-5
V: TRBV7-2
D: TRBD2

CDR3: CASLANEQFF
DNA: TGTGCCAGCCTAGCGAATGAGCAGTTCTTC
size: few
J: TRBJ2-1
V: TRBV2
D: NA

CDR3: CASSLAGAGEQFF
DNA: TGTGCCAGCAGTCTAGCGGGAGCTGGGGAGCAGTTCTTC
size: few
J: TRBJ2-1
V: TRBV6-6
D: TRBD2

CDR3: CASSGQRIKFGQFF
DNA: TGTGCCAGCAGTGGCCAGAGGATTAAGTTCGGGCAGTTCTTC
size: NA
J: TRBJ2-1
V: TRBV25-1
D: NA

CDR3: CSGEDGYNEQFF
DNA: TGCAGTGGCGAGGATGGGTACAATGAGCAGTTCTTC
size: NA
J: TRBJ2-1
V: TRBV20-1
D: NA

CDR3: CASSRLGVYEQYF
DNA: TGTGCCAGCTCACGCTTGGGGGTCTACGAGCAGTACTTC
size: NA
J: TRBJ2-7
V: TRBV6-2/TRBV6-3
D: NA